A single sample is the source of the 21 T cell receptor beta chains below, sequenced in a study of T cell responses to AZD1222 COVID-19 vaccine. Sequencing was performed with immunoSEQ multiplex PCR; in TCRdb, only in-frame clones are kept and a portion is missing. The sample comprises approximately 46,000 clones, about 74% of which are singletons, and around 6.6% rests with the top ten. The material sequenced was peripheral blood, taken on day 0 of AZD1222 vaccination. The origin of the receptors is an adult in good health.

The rearrangement uses TRBV7-2 and TRBJ2-7; D is possibly TRBD1 (5 bases). From germline, CDR1 is SGHTA and CDR2 FQGNSA. Trimming took 1 base from V and 7 from J, leaving 14 bases between them. CDR3 length: 14 amino acids. CDR3 nucleotides: TGTGCCAGCAGCTTAGGCTTATCGCAGGGTGAGCAGTACTTC. This sequence encodes CASSLGLSQGEQYF.

The CDR3 coding sequence is TGTGCCAGCAGGAGACAGGGGAACACTGAAGCTTTCTTT. This sequence encodes CASRRQGNTEAFF. The chain uses TRBV27 and TRBJ1-1; 7 bases align to TRBD1. This CDR3 is built from 13 residues. Germline loops: CDR1 MNHEY, CDR2 SMNVEV (reference sequence). Unmatched junction bases numbered 2, after V lost 6 bases and J lost 1 base.

V gene TRBV30 combines with J gene TRBJ2-7; 11 bases are a match to TRBD1. There are 15 residues in the CDR3. CDR1 and CDR2 (germline): GTSNPN, SVGIG (reference sequence). J was trimmed by 3 bases and V by 1 base; bases with no gene match: 5. As DNA, the CDR3 is TGTGCCTGGAGTGCCGGGACAGGGGGTGGCTACGAGCAGTACTTC. The encoded protein is CAWSAGTGGGYEQYF.

The J gene is TRBJ1-2, the V gene TRBV4-1; D uncertain. The CDR3 is made up of 13 amino acids. Germline V gene lookup returns CDR1 MGHRA and CDR2 YSYEKL. The V gene lost 2 bases and the J gene lost 6 bases, with 10 bases spanning the gap. For the CDR3, the DNA is TGCGCCAGCAGCCAAATCATGGGTGATGGCTACACCTTC. Protein: CASSQIMGDGYTF.

The chain carries TRBV3-1 (or the pseudogene TRBV3-2) and TRBJ1-2; no clear D. This CDR3 comprises 16 residues. Germline CDR1 and CDR2: LGHDT and YNNKEL (reference sequence). V was shortened by 0 bases and J by 6 bases, with 17 bases between the two germline ends. Here the CDR3 reads CASSQDDSGIYNGYTF. The CDR3 DNA follows: TGTGCCAGCAGCCAAGACGACTCGGGGATTTACAATGGCTACACCTTC.

The chain links TRBV9 to TRBJ2-7; D gene unclear. Per germline, CDR1 SGDLS and CDR2 YYNGEE. Trimming left V 0 bases short and J 8 bases short, with 15 bases between. The length of the CDR3 is 14 residues. The CDR3 here is CASSVDGDQRKQYF. As DNA, the CDR3 is TGTGCCAGCAGCGTAGACGGCGATCAAAGGAAGCAGTACTTC.

This rearrangement joins TRBV6-5 to TRBJ1-6; D is possibly TRBD1 (5 bases). The V gene's germline CDR1 is MNHEY and CDR2 SVGAGI. The CDR3 totals 15 residues. V lost 6 bases, J lost 4 bases, and 13 bases lay in between. CDR3 nucleotide sequence: TGTGCCAGCAGCCTAGGGACCGAATATAATTCACCCCTCCACTTT. Translated: CASSLGTEYNSPLHF.

For the CDR3, the DNA is TGTGCCAGCAGCTCGGAGACGGAGGGGCAGCCCCAGCATTTT. Translated: CASSSETEGQPQHF. The chain has TRBV11-2 and TRBJ1-5, with a weak D call TRBD1 (5 bases). The CDR3 has 14 residues. The germline gives CDR1 SGHAT, CDR2 FQNNGV. The V gene lost 4 bases and the J gene lost 7 bases, with 14 bases spanning the gap.

The chain is built from TRBV2 and TRBJ1-5; maybe TRBD1 (5 bases). This CDR3 contains 18 residues. Between the trimmed V and J ends, which lost 7 bases and 1 base, there was a span of 23 bases. Germline V gene data show CDR1 as SNHLY and CDR2 as FYNNEI. The CDR3 nucleotides are TGTGCCAGCACTCAAGGTCGGGGGTTCGGGCGAAGCAATCAGCCCCAGCATTTT. Its translation: CASTQGRGFGRSNQPQHF.

CDR3 in DNA: TGTGCCTCAGGGGCAGGGGAAGGTCAGCCCCAGCATTTT. It translates to CASGAGEGQPQHF. The chain is built from TRBV24-1 and TRBJ1-5; weak D call: TRBD1 (6 bases). Between the trimmed V and J ends, which lost 12 bases and 6 bases, there was a span of 17 bases. The CDR3 contains 13 residues. Germline CDR1 and CDR2: KGHDR and SFDVKD.

The V gene is TRBV3-1 (or the pseudogene TRBV3-2), the J gene TRBJ1-4; a possible D gene is TRBD1 (5 bases). There are 19 residues in the CDR3. Trimming cost V 4 bases and J 4 bases, with 25 bases left between them. Germline V CDR1 and CDR2: LGHDT, YNNKEL (reference sequence). CDR3 sequence reads: CASSLRPPRDSTRNEKLFF. CDR3 bases: TGTGCCAGCAGCCTCCGTCCACCGAGGGACTCTACCCGTAATGAAAAACTGTTTTTT.

In DNA form, the CDR3 reads TGTGCCAGCAGCTCGACAGGTTTTTACGAGCAGTACGTC. This codes for CASSSTGFYEQYV. This chain joins TRBV11-2 and TRBJ2-7; TRBD1 is a possible D gene (6 bases). The CDR3 extends over 13 amino acids. Trimming shortened V by 4 bases and J by 4 bases, and 11 bases separated the two germline ends. Germline V gene data show CDR1 as SGHAT and CDR2 as FQNNGV.

This clone was seen only once. This chain uses TRBV9 with TRBJ2-3; 9 bases are a match to TRBD2. This CDR3 is built from 16 residues. The V gene end was trimmed by 0 bases and the J gene end by 6 bases; junction bases not matched to a gene: 8. Looked up from germline, CDR1 is SGDLS and CDR2 is YYNGEE. Here the CDR3 DNA reads TGTGCCAGCAGCGTAGCGGGCGGGAGGGCCTTGGATACGCAGTATTTT. Translating it yields CASSVAGGRALDTQYF.

The rearrangement uses TRBV6-1 and TRBJ2-1; tentatively, D is TRBD1 (5 bases). Trimming shortened V by 0 bases and J by 5 bases, and 5 bases separated the two germline ends. This CDR3 contains 13 residues. Germline loops: CDR1 MNHNS, CDR2 SASEGT. CDR3 region: CASSEAGHNEQFF. The CDR3 nucleotides are TGTGCCAGCAGTGAAGCGGGGCACAATGAGCAGTTCTTC.

The CDR3 coding sequence is TGTGCCAGCAGCCAACGACAGATTCTCCTTGGGGCCCTCCACTTT. It is translated as CASSQRQILLGALHF. The chain recombines TRBV7-2 with TRBJ1-6; weak D call: TRBD1 (5 bases). The CDR3 totals 15 residues. V dropped 5 bases and J dropped 14 bases, with 22 bases sitting between them. CDR1 is SGHTA and CDR2 is FQGNSA in the germline V gene.

The gene calls are TRBV4-1 and TRBJ1-5; 8 bases line up with TRBD1. This CDR3 has 16 residues. Per germline, CDR1 MGHRA and CDR2 YSYEKL. The trim removed 0 bases at V and 2 bases at J, leaving 3 bases unmatched. CDR3 residues: CASSQDQTGGNQPQHF. As DNA, the CDR3 is TGCGCCAGCAGCCAAGATCAGACAGGGGGCAATCAGCCCCAGCATTTT.

This clone was seen only a few times. Here the CDR3 reads CASSYGWASSYNEQFF. CDR3 in DNA: TGTGCCAGCAGTTACGGATGGGCCAGCTCCTACAATGAGCAGTTCTTC. The genes are TRBV6-5 and TRBJ2-1; D is ambiguous. V dropped 2 bases and J dropped 0 bases, with 11 bases sitting between them. The CDR3 spans 16 residues. CDR1 is MNHEY and CDR2 is SVGAGI in the germline V gene.

This chain joins TRBV19 and TRBJ2-3; D is ambiguous. V shed 10 bases and J shed 1 base, with 12 bases lying between them. The CDR3 is 13 amino acids. Germline V gene lookup returns CDR1 LNHDA and CDR2 SQIVND (reference sequence). CDR3 in DNA: TGTGCCACTGTTGGAGACCGCACAGATACGCAGTATTTT. It codes for CATVGDRTDTQYF.

The chain combines TRBV18 with TRBJ2-2; D ambiguous. The CDR3 contains 15 residues. Germline V gene data show CDR1 as KGHSH and CDR2 as LQKENI. V was clipped by 0 bases and J by 4 bases, with 9 bases between them. The CDR3 loop reads CASSPPYSGTGELFF. In DNA, the CDR3 is TGTGCCAGCTCACCACCTTATTCGGGCACCGGGGAGCTGTTTTTT.

This chain uses TRBV11-2 with TRBJ2-3; 9 bases line up with TRBD2. The V gene end was trimmed by 2 bases and the J gene end by 5 bases; junction bases not matched to a gene: 5. CDR3 length: 15 residues. CDR1 is SGHAT, CDR2 FQNNGV, per germline. The CDR3 DNA reads TGTGCCAGCAGCTTAAGCGGGGGGACCGGAGATACGCAGTATTTT. Translation: CASSLSGGTGDTQYF.

The chain links TRBV28 to TRBJ2-2; D gene unclear. The CDR3 covers 17 residues. The germline V and J ends were trimmed by 4 bases and 0 bases, with 15 bases remaining between them. Germline V gene sequence: CDR1 MDHEN, CDR2 SYDVKM. CDR3: CASSSRRRNSNTGELFF. Here the CDR3 DNA reads TGTGCCAGCAGTTCCCGTCGACGTAATTCGAACACCGGGGAGCTGTTTTTT.